This TCR beta chain appears in the sequencing data of a study of blood T cells in healthy people across ages. With regard to this clonotype: An end of the junction differs from the germline gene, which may be a read error.

The CDR3 length is 16 residues. CDR1 and CDR2 from the germline V gene are KGHSH and LQKENI. With a J-beta primer mix and a sample-barcoded 5' primer, a second PCR ran roughly 6 to 11 cycles. TCRdb fed the 5' RACE reads into MiXCR, producing one record per CDR3 protein. The sample records hundreds of thousands of distinct CDR3 sequences, around 49% being singletons. The chain employs TRBV18 and TRBJ2-7, with D possibly matching TRBD2 (6 bases). The receptor comes from a woman aged 60-75 years in good health. The sample was blood. The CDR3 DNA reads as TGTGCCAGCTCACCAAGGGGACTTCTAAGCTCCTACAAGCAGTACTTC. Amino acid sequence: CASSPRGLLSSYKQYF.